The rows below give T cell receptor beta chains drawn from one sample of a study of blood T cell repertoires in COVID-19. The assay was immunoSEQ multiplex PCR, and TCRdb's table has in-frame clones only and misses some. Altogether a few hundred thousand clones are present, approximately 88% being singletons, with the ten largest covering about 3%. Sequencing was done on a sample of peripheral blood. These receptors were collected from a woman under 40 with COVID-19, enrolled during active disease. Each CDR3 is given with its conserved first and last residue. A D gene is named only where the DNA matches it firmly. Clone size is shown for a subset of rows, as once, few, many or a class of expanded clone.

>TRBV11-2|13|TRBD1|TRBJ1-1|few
TGTGCCAGCAGCAGACAGGGGAACACTGAAGCTTTCTTT
CASSRQGNTEAFF
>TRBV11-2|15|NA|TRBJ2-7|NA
TGTGCCAGCAGCTTAGGGGCCAGACAGGTCTACGAGCAGTACTTC
CASSLGARQVYEQYF
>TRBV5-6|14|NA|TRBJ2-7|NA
TGTGCCAGCAGCGGGGTCGGAGGATCCTACGAGCAGTACTTC
CASSGVGGSYEQYF
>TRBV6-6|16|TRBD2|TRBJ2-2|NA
TGTGCCAGCAGTTATAGTGGCGGGAGTTCACTCGGGGAGCTGTTTTTT
CASSYSGGSSLGELFF
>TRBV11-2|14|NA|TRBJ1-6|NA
TGTGCCAGCAGCTTTTCAGGGGATAATTCACCCCTCCACTTT
CASSFSGDNSPLHF
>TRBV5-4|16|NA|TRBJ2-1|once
TGTGCCAGCACAACTGAGGGTGGGTTCCCCTACAATGAGCAGTTCTTC
CASTTEGGFPYNEQFF
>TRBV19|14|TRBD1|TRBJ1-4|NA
TGTGCCAGCCGGCGGGACAGGGTTAATGAAAAACTGTTTTTT
CASRRDRVNEKLFF
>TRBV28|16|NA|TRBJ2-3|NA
TGTGCCAGCATACCCGGGACACTACTACGGCGAGATACGCAGTATTTT
CASIPGTLLRRDTQYF
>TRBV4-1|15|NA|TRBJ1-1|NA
TGCGCCAGCAGCCAAGATTATAACATGAACACTGAAGCTTTCTTT
CASSQDYNMNTEAFF
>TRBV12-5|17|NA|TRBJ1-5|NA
TGTGCTAGTGGTTCCCCTTCGGGGGAATATAGCAATCAGCCCCAGCATTTT
CASGSPSGEYSNQPQHF
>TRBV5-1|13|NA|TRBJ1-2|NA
TGCGCCAGCAGCTTGGAAATAAACTATGGCTACACCTTC
CASSLEINYGYTF
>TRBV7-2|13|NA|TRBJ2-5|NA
TGTGCCAGCAGACCAGGGGTTGGGGAGACCCAGTACTTC
CASRPGVGETQYF
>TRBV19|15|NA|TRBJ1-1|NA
TGTGCCAGTAGTACCGGGGTACAAATGAACACTGAAGCTTTCTTT
CASSTGVQMNTEAFF
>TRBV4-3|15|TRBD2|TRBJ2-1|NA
TGCGCCAGCAGCCCCTCCGGACTAGCGGGGTATGAGCAGTTCTTC
CASSPSGLAGYEQFF
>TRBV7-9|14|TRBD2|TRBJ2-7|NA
TGTGCCAGCAGCGTAGGGACTAGCCCCTACGAGCAGTACTTC
CASSVGTSPYEQYF
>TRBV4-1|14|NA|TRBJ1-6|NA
TGCGCCAGCAGCCTACGAGCTACCAATTCACCCCTCCACTTT
CASSLRATNSPLHF
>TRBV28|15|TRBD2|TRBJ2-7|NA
TGTGCCAGCAGTTTACCAGCGGGGGTGACCTACGAGCAGTACTTC
CASSLPAGVTYEQYF
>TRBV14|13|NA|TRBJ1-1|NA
TGTGCCAGCAGCCTGACAGGAAGCACTGAAGCTTTCTTT
CASSLTGSTEAFF
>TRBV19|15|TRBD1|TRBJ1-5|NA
TGTGCCAGTAGTTCGAGGGGGCGATCGGATCAGCCCCAGCATTTT
CASSSRGRSDQPQHF
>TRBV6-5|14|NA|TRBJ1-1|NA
TGTGCCAGCAGTCCTCAGGGGTCGAACGCTGAAGCTTTCTTT
CASSPQGSNAEAFF
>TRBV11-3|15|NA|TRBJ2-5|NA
TGTGCCAGCAGCCCTGGTGCGGGGATAAAAGAGACCCAGTACTTC
CASSPGAGIKETQYF
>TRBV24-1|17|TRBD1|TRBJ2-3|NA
TGTGCCACCAGTGATTCACCGGGACAGGGGGCGCCCGGGACGCAGTATTTT
CATSDSPGQGAPGTQYF
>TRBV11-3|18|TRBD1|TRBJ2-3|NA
TGTGCCAGCAGCCGTCCCGGGACAGGGTTTGAGCTCGAAGATACGCAGTATTTT
CASSRPGTGFELEDTQYF
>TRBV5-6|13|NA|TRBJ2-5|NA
TGTGCCAGCAGCTCCTTAGCGGCAGAGACCCAGTACTTC
CASSSLAAETQYF
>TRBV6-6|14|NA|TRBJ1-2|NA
TGTGCCAGCAGTTACTTTACAGATTCCTATGGCTACACCTTC
CASSYFTDSYGYTF
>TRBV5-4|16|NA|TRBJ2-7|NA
TGTGCCAGCAGCCCCCCAGGGCCTCAGGGATCCTACGAGCAGTACTTC
CASSPPGPQGSYEQYF
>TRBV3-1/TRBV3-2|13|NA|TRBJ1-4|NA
TGTGCCAGCAGCCAATCGGAGAATGAAAAACTGTTTTTT
CASSQSENEKLFF
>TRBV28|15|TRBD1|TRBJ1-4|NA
TGTGCCAGCAGCCGAATCGGACAGGGAGGTGAAAAACTGTTTTTT
CASSRIGQGGEKLFF
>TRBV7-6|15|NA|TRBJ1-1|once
TGTGCCAGCAGCTACGGGTCGGATGGAGACACTGAAGCTTTCTTT
CASSYGSDGDTEAFF
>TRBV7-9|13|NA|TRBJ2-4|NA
TGTGCCAGCAGCTTAGGCAGCGGCGGCATTCAGTACTTC
CASSLGSGGIQYF
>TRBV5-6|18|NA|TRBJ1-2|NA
TGTGCCAGCAGCCCTCCCTCTTTCCCAGGGATAATTCGAAGGGGCTACACCTTC
CASSPPSFPGIIRRGYTF
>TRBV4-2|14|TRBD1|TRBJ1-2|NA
TGTGCCAGCAGCTCGCACAGGGGAAACTATGGCTACACCTTC
CASSSHRGNYGYTF
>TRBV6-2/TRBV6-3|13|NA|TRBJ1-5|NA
TGTGCCAGCAGTAGGACAGGCAATCAGCCCCAGCATTTT
CASSRTGNQPQHF
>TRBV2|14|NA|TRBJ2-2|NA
TGTGCCAGCAGTGCAGACAGGAACACCGGGGAGCTGTTTTTT
CASSADRNTGELFF
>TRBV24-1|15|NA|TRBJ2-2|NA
TGTGCCACCAGTGATCCGACAGCGAACACCGGGGAGCTGTTTTTT
CATSDPTANTGELFF
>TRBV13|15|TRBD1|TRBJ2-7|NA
TGTGCCAGCGAGGGGGGACAGGGAATCCTTTACGAGCAGTACTTC
CASEGGQGILYEQYF
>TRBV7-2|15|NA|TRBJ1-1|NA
TGTGCCAGCAGCTTAGTAGCAGGGGCGCACGATGAAGCTTTCTTT
CASSLVAGAHDEAFF
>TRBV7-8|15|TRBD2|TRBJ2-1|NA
TGTGCCAGCAGACTCTCTAGCGGGAGGGTCGATGAGCAGTTCTTC
CASRLSSGRVDEQFF
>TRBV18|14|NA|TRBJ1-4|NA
TGTGCCAGCTCACCATCAGGGAACAATGAAAAACTGTTTTTT
CASSPSGNNEKLFF
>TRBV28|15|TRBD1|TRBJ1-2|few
TGTGCCAGCAGTCCCGGTTGGACAGGGGGCTCTGGCTACACCTTC
CASSPGWTGGSGYTF
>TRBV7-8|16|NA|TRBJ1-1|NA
TGTGCCAGCAGCTTACTTTCAGCAGGAACGGGGACTGAAGCTTTCTTT
CASSLLSAGTGTEAFF
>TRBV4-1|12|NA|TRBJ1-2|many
TGCGCCAGCAGCCAAGAACTTGGTGGCTACACCTTC
CASSQELGGYTF
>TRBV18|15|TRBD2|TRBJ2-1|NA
TGTGCCAGCTCACCACCACTAGCGGGGCTTAATGAGCAGTTCTTC
CASSPPLAGLNEQFF
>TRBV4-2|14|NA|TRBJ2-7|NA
TGTGCCAGCAGCCAAGTTCACGGGGGAGACGAGCAGTACTTC
CASSQVHGGDEQYF
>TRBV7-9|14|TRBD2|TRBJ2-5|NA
TGTGCCAGCAGCCCTCCGGGGGGGCGGGAGACCCAGTACTTC
CASSPPGGRETQYF
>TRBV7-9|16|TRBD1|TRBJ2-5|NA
TGTGCCAGCAATTCGATTGGGACAGGGACTGAAGAGACCCAGTACTTC
CASNSIGTGTEETQYF
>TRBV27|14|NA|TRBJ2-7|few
TGTGCCAGCAGTTTGCTGACAGGGGAGGGGGAGCAGTACTTC
CASSLLTGEGEQYF
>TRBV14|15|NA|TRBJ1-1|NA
TGTGCCAGCAGCCAAGAGGGATACAGGGACACTGAAGCTTTCTTT
CASSQEGYRDTEAFF
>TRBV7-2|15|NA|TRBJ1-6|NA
TGTGCCAGCAGCTTAGAGGACTCATATAATTCACCCCTCCACTTT
CASSLEDSYNSPLHF
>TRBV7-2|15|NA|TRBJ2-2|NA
TGTGCCAGCAGCTCCCTGATGGGGGGCACCGGGGAGCTGTTTTTT
CASSSLMGGTGELFF
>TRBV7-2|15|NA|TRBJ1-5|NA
TGTGCCAGCAGCTTAGGTCCGGGGGACAATCAGCCCCAGCATTTT
CASSLGPGDNQPQHF
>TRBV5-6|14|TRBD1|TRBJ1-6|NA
TGTGCCAGCAGCTCGGGACAGGGAAATTCACCCCTCCACTTT
CASSSGQGNSPLHF
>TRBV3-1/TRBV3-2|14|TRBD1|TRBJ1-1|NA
TGTGCCAGCAGCCACGGGACAGGGAATGCTGAAGCTTTCTTT
CASSHGTGNAEAFF
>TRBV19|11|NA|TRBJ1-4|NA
TGTGCCAGTAGTATCGGTGAAAAACTGTTTTTT
CASSIGEKLFF
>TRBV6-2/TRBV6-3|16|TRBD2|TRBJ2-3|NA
TGTGCCAGCAGTTACGGTCTAGCGGGAGTCTTAGATACGCAGTATTTT
CASSYGLAGVLDTQYF